The TCR beta chain under discussion was sequenced for a study of identical twins (dated by TCRdb to the mid-2010s). Looking at the study overall: To test whether fetal clonotypes persist, this study deep-sequenced TCR alpha and beta repertoires from monozygotic twins, from unrelated adults of various ages, and from cord blood. To rule out contamination, the twin experiments were replicated at different times with different library preparation protocols.

The germline V gene (reference sequence) yields MNHEY for CDR1 and SMNVEV for CDR2. Cut back by 3 bases and 5 bases, the V and J ends lie 18 bases apart. Spanning cysteine to phenylalanine, the CDR3 consists of 16 amino acids. Just CDR3 DNA is preserved here, 48 bases in frame from base 1. Overall results and qualifications from the work: Invariant T cells such as MAIT and iNKT could partly confound zero-insertion analyses, although diverse VJ usage argued against such confounding for most clonotypes. Out-of-frame TCR alpha sequences shared between twins showed an excess of low generation-probability sequences compared with coincidental sharing between unrelated individuals. Because the same donors could not be followed over many years, the conclusions depended on cross-sectional statistical analysis. Fewer insertions were carried by abundant cord blood beta clonotypes; a weaker similar trend was observed in young adult naive repertoires, while no such trend was observed in memory repertoires. The excess sharing between twins in beta out-of-frame sequences was weaker because fewer shared sequences reduced the signal-to-noise ratio. In monozygotic twins, out-of-frame TCR alpha sharing was systematically underestimated by recombination models, although the models agreed with sharing between unrelated individuals.

This clonotype was recorded a few times. The antigen this receptor binds is unknown. Per-base qualities were not stored, and no clone one base away is much larger. Only healthy Caucasian donors were included. Three pairs of female monozygotic twins, all aged roughly 18 to 29 years, were included in the twin cohort. CD4+ and CD8+ T cell populations were isolated with positive isolation kits from Invitrogen. Receptor amplification or capture employed 5' RACE. Instrument on record: Illumina HiSeq 2000. Template switching introduced a universal primer binding site; the final cDNA contained a unique molecular identifier, enabling accurate counting of TCR cDNA molecules. First-strand cDNA for TCR alpha and beta chains was synthesized from specific primers in the conserved constant-segment region. Each cDNA library was double barcoded, with a SMART-Mk sample barcode plus Illumina barcodes, to control for contamination. TruSeq adapter sequences, together with Illumina sample barcodes, were added in two successive PCR steps. TCR alpha and beta cDNA libraries were sequenced on the Illumina HiSeq platform with custom primers. Under the source paper's analysis protocol: MiGEC was used to process raw reads and extract unique molecular identifiers, and MiXCR was used to find CDR3 positions. Recombination models were inferred per individual with the repgenHMM and IGoR tools using an EM algorithm. Shared clonotypes were analyzed with the tcR package in R, and sharing was normalized by the product of cloneset sizes. To study raw recombination without the effects of thymic and clonal selection, out-of-frame nonproductive sequences were analyzed. TCRdb reprocessing: public reads trimmed at Q25 with fastp, clones called with MiXCR, in-frame beta chains kept. Each CDR3 protein appears once, grouped with its most common genes and DNA. What appears here as the V and J calls and clone size reflects TCRdb's work, not the paper's. The sample table contains a few hundred thousand distinct CDR3 sequences; only one count was recorded for roughly 8.7% of them. The biggest ten clones account for less than 4% of the sample.

These sequences were also reported in another study, on yellow fever vaccine responses in identical twins. From that second study: The T cell response to vaccination in identical twins was reported by the authors to appear partly convergent and partly personalized. In identical twins, the study followed T cell clones that responded to the vaccine with precision.

Sequenced input: CD8+ T cells sorted from blood. The TCR originated in a woman aged 18-29 years in good health. In this chain, TRBV27 is recombined with TRBJ2-3; the D gene cannot be resolved reliably. CDR3 loop: CASSLGGPFLLDTQYF. The DNA sequence is as follows: TGTGCCAGCAGTTTGGGCGGACCGTTTCTCTTAGATACGCAGTATTTT.